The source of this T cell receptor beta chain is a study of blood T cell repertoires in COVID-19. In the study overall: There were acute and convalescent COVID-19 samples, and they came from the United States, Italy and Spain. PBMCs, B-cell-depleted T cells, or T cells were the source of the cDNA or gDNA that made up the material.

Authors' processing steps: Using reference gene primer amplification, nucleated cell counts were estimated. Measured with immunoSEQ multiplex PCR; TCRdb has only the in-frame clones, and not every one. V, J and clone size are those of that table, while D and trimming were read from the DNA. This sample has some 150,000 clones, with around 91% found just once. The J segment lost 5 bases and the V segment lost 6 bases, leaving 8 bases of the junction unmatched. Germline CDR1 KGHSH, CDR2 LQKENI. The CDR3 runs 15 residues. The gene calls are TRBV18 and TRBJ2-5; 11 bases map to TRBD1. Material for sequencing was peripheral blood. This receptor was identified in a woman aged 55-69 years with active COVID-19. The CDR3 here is CASSPRTGGRETQYF. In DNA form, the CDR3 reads TGTGCCAGCTCCCCCAGGACAGGGGGCAGGGAGACCCAGTACTTC.